One and the same sample provided the 5 T cell receptor beta chains below, sequenced in a study of CD4 T cells in relation to SARS-CoV-2 and coronaviruses. Before the COVID-19 pandemic, during about 2010-2018, CD4+ T cells were taken from unexposed donors. The cells were cultured for less than twelve days before CD4+ T cells were isolated. Here immunoSEQ multiplex PCR was the method, and the copy in TCRdb shows in-frame clones only, minus some. The sample includes about 20,000 clones, over 75% seen only once; the top ten take about a fifth. Their antigens are not known. Sequencing was performed on CD4+ T cells from PBMCs, cultured in vitro. Every receptor here comes from a human donor in good health.

This chain links TRBV24-1 with TRBJ1-2; 7 bases agree with TRBD1. V lost 4 bases and J lost 7; bases outside the gene matches: 5. The CDR3 is made up of 13 amino acids. The germline gives CDR1 KGHDR, CDR2 SFDVKD. CDR3 sequence reads: CATSDADRAGYTF. In DNA, the CDR3 is TGTGCCACCAGTGACGCTGACAGGGCTGGCTACACCTTC.

The gene calls are TRBV19 and TRBJ2-1; the match to TRBD2 covers 9 bases. The length of the CDR3 is 16 residues. CDR1 LNHDA and CDR2 SQIVND come from the germline V gene (reference sequence). J gave up 8 bases and V 5 bases, and 13 bases lay outside the gene matches. The CDR3 bases are TGTGCCAGTAGTGGCCTTGGTCGCGGGAGGGCCTATGAGCAGTTCTTC. It translates to CASSGLGRGRAYEQFF.

The V call is TRBV19, the J call TRBJ1-5; D unresolved. In germline, CDR1 is LNHDA, CDR2 SQIVND (reference sequence). Trimming stripped 6 bases from V and 5 bases from J, with 11 bases between. The CDR3 spans 13 residues. DNA of the CDR3: TGTGCCAGTAGCTCCGAGGAGCATCAGCCCCAGCATTTT. The encoded protein is CASSSEEHQPQHF.

The chain couples TRBV2 to TRBJ2-7; D may be TRBD1 or TRBD2 (6 bases each). The CDR3 is 13 residues long. V lost 8 bases to trimming and J lost 6 bases, with 17 bases between them. CDR1 is SNHLY, CDR2 FYNNEI, per germline. CDR3 coding DNA: TGTGCCAGCGGGGGGCGAGACGAAGGCGAGCAGTACTTC. It translates to CASGGRDEGEQYF. The whole variable domain, filled in from reference TRBV2 and TRBJ2-7, reads EPEVTQTPSHQVTQMGQEVILRCVPISNHLYFYWYRQILGQKVEFLVSFYNNEISEKSEIFDDQFSVERPDGSNFTLKIRSTKLEDSAMYFCASGGRDEGEQYFGPGTRLTVT.

This clone was counted between two and nine times. V gene TRBV3-1 (or the pseudogene TRBV3-2) combines with J gene TRBJ1-5; unclear D gene. Trimming left V 1 base short and J 5 bases short, with 9 bases between. This CDR3 has 14 residues. Germline-derived CDR1 and CDR2 are LGHDT and YNNKEL (reference sequence). CDR3 DNA sequence: TGTGCCAGCAGCCAAGGAGGCAGAGATCAGCCCCAGCATTTT. This translates into CASSQGGRDQPQHF.